These T cell receptor beta chains were read from a single sample in a study of cytomegalovirus exposure and HLA in healthy donors. The data were produced by immunoSEQ multiplex PCR, yet TCRdb's version contains in-frame clones alone and is incomplete. The sample has about 170,000 clones, 75% to 90% seen once. The sequenced sample consisted of PBMCs. The receptor set was obtained from a male donor in good health and CMV-seronegative. The CDR3 runs from the conserved cysteine through the conserved F or W. A D gene is named only where the DNA matches it firmly. Clone size is stated in some rows and not others, as once, few, many or a class when expanded.

J gene,clone size,D gene,V gene,CDR3 protein,CDR3 DNA
TRBJ1-5,-,TRBD1,TRBV5-6,CASSPGGSNQPQHF,TGTGCCAGCAGCCCAGGGGGCTCCAATCAGCCCCAGCATTTT
TRBJ2-3,-,-,TRBV15,CATSREGRGIIDTQYF,TGTGCCACCAGCAGAGAGGGACGGGGGATTATAGATACGCAGTATTTT
TRBJ1-2,-,TRBD1,TRBV25-1,CASSERGTDYGYTF,TGTGCCAGCAGTGAGCGCGGGACAGATTATGGCTACACCTTC
TRBJ2-2,-,TRBD1,TRBV10-3,CAISGGTANTGELFF,TGTGCCATCAGTGGGGGGACAGCTAACACCGGGGAGCTGTTTTTT
TRBJ1-5,-,TRBD1,TRBV18,CASSLTGGKYSNQPQHF,TGTGCCAGCTCACTGACAGGGGGAAAGTACAGCAATCAGCCCCAGCATTTT
TRBJ2-7,-,-,TRBV6-1,CASSVDIPYEQYF,TGTGCCAGCAGTGTCGACATACCCTACGAGCAGTACTTC
TRBJ2-2,-,-,TRBV2,CASSDTESSRSGTGELFF,TGTGCCAGCAGTGACACGGAGTCCTCACGATCTGGCACCGGGGAGCTGTTTTTT
TRBJ1-2,-,TRBD1,TRBV7-6,CASSLTGGLGYTF,TGTGCCAGCAGCTTAACAGGGGGCCTTGGCTACACCTTC
TRBJ1-3,-,TRBD1,TRBV10-3,CAISPRDRPPGNTIYF,TGTGCCATCAGCCCCCGGGACAGGCCTCCTGGAAACACCATATATTTT
TRBJ2-7,-,TRBD2,TRBV4-3,CASSQEGLAGRVPYEQYF,TGCGCCAGCAGCCAAGAAGGCCTAGCGGGGCGGGTACCCTACGAGCAGTACTTC
TRBJ1-1,-,TRBD1,TRBV4-3,CASSLIAGQIDYEAFF,TGCGCCAGCAGCCTTATAGCGGGACAGATTGACTATGAAGCTTTCTTT
TRBJ1-2,-,-,TRBV15,CATSRPTTGSGYGYTF,TGTGCCACCAGCCGACCTACTACAGGGTCGGGCTATGGCTACACCTTC
TRBJ2-1,-,-,TRBV29-1,CSVARRDNEQFF,TGCAGCGTTGCTCGCCGAGACAATGAGCAGTTCTTC
TRBJ2-1,-,TRBD1,TRBV11-2,CASSLQGTGGNEQFF,TGTGCCAGCAGCTTACAAGGGACAGGGGGAAATGAGCAGTTCTTC
TRBJ2-7,-,TRBD1,TRBV6-6,CASTLRGTGDYEQYF,TGTGCCAGCACCCTTAGGGGGACAGGGGACTACGAGCAGTACTTC
TRBJ2-6,-,-,TRBV29-1,CSVEVTGHRSGANVLTF,TGCAGCGTTGAAGTTACCGGACACCGCTCTGGGGCCAACGTCCTGACTTTC
TRBJ1-5,once,TRBD1,TRBV4-1,CASSQDRGQGVRGQPQHF,TGCGCCAGCAGCCAAGATAGGGGACAGGGGGTACGAGGTCAGCCCCAGCATTTT
TRBJ2-5,-,-,TRBV27,CASSFVGAETQYF,TGTGCCAGCAGTTTCGTGGGGGCAGAGACCCAGTACTTC
TRBJ2-7,-,-,TRBV7-9,CASSSRARGEVRGDEQYF,TGTGCCAGCAGCTCGAGGGCGCGCGGGGAGGTTCGAGGGGACGAGCAGTACTTC
TRBJ1-4,-,TRBD1,TRBV7-6,CASSRTGVNEKLFF,TGTGCCAGCAGCAGGACAGGGGTTAATGAAAAACTGTTTTTT
TRBJ1-1,-,TRBD1,TRBV6-1,CASSALFRGRDTEAFF,TGTGCCAGCAGTGCGCTCTTCAGGGGGCGGGACACTGAAGCTTTCTTT
TRBJ2-5,-,TRBD1,TRBV5-1,CASSFGQGAAQYF,TGCGCCAGCAGCTTCGGACAGGGGGCGGCCCAGTACTTC
TRBJ1-3,-,TRBD1,TRBV29-1,CSVMTGGAGNTIYF,TGCAGCGTGATGACAGGGGGCGCTGGAAACACCATATATTTT
TRBJ2-2,-,TRBD1,TRBV6-5,CASSYSAGGNTGELFF,TGTGCCAGCAGTTACTCGGCAGGGGGAAACACCGGGGAGCTGTTTTTT
TRBJ1-6,-,TRBD1,TRBV5-4,CASSGDSLSSYNSPLHF,TGTGCCAGCAGCGGGGACAGTTTGAGCTCCTATAATTCACCCCTCCACTTT
TRBJ2-5,-,-,TRBV6-5,CASSPGGQETQYF,TGTGCCAGCAGCCCAGGGGGGCAAGAGACCCAGTACTTC
TRBJ1-4,-,-,TRBV12-5,CASGSGPSSNEKLFF,TGTGCTAGTGGTTCAGGGCCCTCTTCTAATGAAAAACTGTTTTTT
TRBJ1-2,-,TRBD1,TRBV11-1,CASSHAQSQGIGYTF,TGTGCCAGCAGCCATGCCCAGTCACAGGGGATTGGCTACACCTTC
TRBJ2-3,-,-,TRBV20-1,CSASLDTQYF,TGCAGCGCTAGTCTAGATACGCAGTATTTT
TRBJ2-3,-,TRBD2,TRBV5-5,CASSLERGMGTDTQYF,TGTGCCAGCAGCTTGGAGCGGGGGATGGGGACAGATACGCAGTATTTT
TRBJ1-1,-,TRBD1,TRBV5-1,CASSFPGQEAFF,TGCGCCAGCAGCTTTCCGGGACAGGAAGCTTTCTTT
TRBJ2-7,-,-,TRBV6-6,CASSSADKGHTGEQYF,TGTGCCAGCAGTTCCGCAGATAAGGGACATACGGGGGAGCAGTACTTC
TRBJ2-5,-,TRBD2,TRBV6-5,CASSYSGRGGQETQYF,TGTGCCAGCAGTTACTCGGGCCGGGGGGGCCAAGAGACCCAGTACTTC
TRBJ2-5,-,TRBD1,TRBV18,CASSPKQGTETQYF,TGTGCCAGCTCACCAAAACAGGGGACAGAGACCCAGTACTTC
TRBJ2-7,-,-,TRBV12-5,CASGSGERSSYEQYF,TGTGCTAGTGGTTCAGGGGAACGTAGCTCCTACGAGCAGTACTTC
TRBJ1-4,-,-,TRBV2,CASSPFGLAATNEKLFF,TGTGCCAGCAGTCCCTTTGGGTTAGCGGCGACTAATGAAAAACTGTTTTTT
TRBJ1-4,-,-,TRBV10-3,CAISESAGINEKLFF,TGTGCCATCAGTGAGTCGGCAGGGATTAATGAAAAACTGTTTTTT
TRBJ1-2,-,TRBD1,TRBV7-8,CASSLAKNRQGTIYGYTF,TGTGCCAGCAGCTTAGCTAAGAACCGACAGGGGACAATTTATGGCTACACCTTC
TRBJ1-4,-,-,TRBV6-1,CASSEAGGGLDEKLFF,TGTGCCAGCAGTGAAGCGGGAGGGGGTTTGGATGAAAAACTGTTTTTT
TRBJ1-3,-,TRBD1,TRBV5-1,CASSLEGQSFGNTIYF,TGCGCCAGCAGCTTAGAGGGACAGAGCTTTGGAAACACCATATATTTT
TRBJ1-5,-,TRBD1,TRBV18,CASSSGQGRQPQHF,TGTGCCAGCTCATCGGGACAGGGGCGGCAGCCCCAGCATTTT
TRBJ2-7,-,TRBD1,TRBV5-6,CASSLPGTGYEQYF,TGTGCCAGCAGCTTACCCGGGACAGGCTACGAGCAGTACTTC
TRBJ1-1,-,-,TRBV5-4,CASSPRGTDTEAFF,TGTGCCAGCAGCCCCAGGGGCACGGACACTGAAGCTTTCTTT
TRBJ2-7,few,TRBD2,TRBV4-2,CASSQDQRGGVYEQYF,TGTGCCAGCAGCCAAGACCAGCGGGGGGGCGTCTACGAGCAGTACTTC
TRBJ1-4,-,-,TRBV7-9,CASSHVTSEKLFF,TGTGCCAGCAGCCACGTGACAAGTGAAAAACTGTTTTTT
TRBJ2-5,-,-,TRBV4-2,CASSPGTVETQYF,TGTGCCAGCAGCCCAGGGACTGTGGAGACCCAGTACTTC
TRBJ1-2,-,-,TRBV9,CASSPGASDYGYTF,TGTGCCAGCAGCCCGGGAGCTTCAGACTATGGCTACACCTTC
TRBJ2-1,once,TRBD2,TRBV11-2,CASSFTSGIYNEQFF,TGTGCCAGCAGCTTTACTAGCGGAATTTACAATGAGCAGTTCTTC
TRBJ2-1,-,TRBD2,TRBV7-6,CASNNRGDEQFF,TGTGCCAGCAACAATCGGGGGGATGAGCAGTTCTTC
TRBJ2-5,-,-,TRBV19,CASSIRSTPGETQYF,TGTGCCAGTAGTATAAGGAGCACCCCGGGAGAGACCCAGTACTTC
TRBJ2-2,once,-,TRBV9,CASSAGQTVNTGELFF,TGTGCCAGCAGCGCAGGACAGACTGTGAACACCGGGGAGCTGTTTTTT
TRBJ1-2,-,TRBD1,TRBV5-8,CASSLDRGYGYTF,TGTGCCAGCAGCTTGGACAGGGGCTATGGCTACACCTTC
TRBJ1-6,-,TRBD1,TRBV2,CAGTWGQYSPLHF,TGTGCCGGGACTTGGGGACAGTATTCACCCCTCCACTTT